This T cell receptor beta chain stems from a study of blood T cell repertoires in COVID-19. Patients in Seattle were enrolled during active infection, then followed longitudinally. As handled by the study authors: How many nucleated cells were present was estimated from reference gene primer amplification. Only in-frame clones appear in the TCRdb table, and some are missing; sequencing was by immunoSEQ multiplex PCR. The V and J calls and the clone size are those of that table, but D and trimming were determined from the DNA. The sample consists of more than 250,000 clones, more than 70% of them appearing once. This clone showed up just once. This clonotype originated in a woman aged 25 to 39 with COVID-19, enrolled during active disease. Sequenced input: peripheral blood.

DNA of the CDR3: TGCAGCGTTGAATCCAGGGCTGGCAATGAGCAGTTCTTC. Amino acids: CSVESRAGNEQFF. V usage is TRBV29-1 and J usage is TRBJ2-1; TRBD1 might be the D (5 bases). Trimming removed 2 bases from V and 6 bases from J, with 11 bases in between. In germline, CDR1 is SQVTM, CDR2 ANQGSEA. The CDR3 length is 13 residues.